This TCR beta chain was identified in a study of breast tumors, draining lymph nodes, adjacent tissues. General study points: Most tumor T cells seemingly derive from lymph node, then expand in tumor.

V was pared by 5 bases and J by 10 bases, with 12 bases of the junction left unmatched. The CDR3 covers 14 residues. Germline CDR1 reads SGDLS; CDR2 reads YYNGEE. Worth noting for this clonotype: What it binds is unknown. A much larger clone is a single base away; this may be a read error.

TCRdb recomputed calls from the multiplex PCR reads with MiXCR, one row per CDR3 protein. The sample carries some 140,000 distinct CDR3 sequences, 21% recorded once. Axillary draining lymph nodes of breast cancer patients supplied the node samples. This rearrangement joins TRBV9 to TRBJ2-3, with 8 bases identical to TRBD2. The TCR comes from a female donor with breast cancer. Some clones in this sample may be carry-over from other donors' samples. Sequencing used axillary lymph node tissue. CDR3 amino acids: CASSRVAGYDAQYF. The CDR3 DNA follows: TGTGCCAGCAGTAGGGTAGCGGGATATGATGCGCAGTATTTT.